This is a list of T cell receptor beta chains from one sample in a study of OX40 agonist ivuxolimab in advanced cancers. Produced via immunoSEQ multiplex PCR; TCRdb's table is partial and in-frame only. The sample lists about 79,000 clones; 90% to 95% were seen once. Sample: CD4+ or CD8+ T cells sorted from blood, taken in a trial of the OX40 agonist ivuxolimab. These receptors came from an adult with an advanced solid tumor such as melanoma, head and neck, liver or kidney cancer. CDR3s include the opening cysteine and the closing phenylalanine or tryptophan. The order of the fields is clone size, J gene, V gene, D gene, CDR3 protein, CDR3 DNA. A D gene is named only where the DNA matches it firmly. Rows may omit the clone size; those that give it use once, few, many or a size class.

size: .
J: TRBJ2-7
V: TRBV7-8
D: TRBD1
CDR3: CASSLVAGGTGEQYF
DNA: TGTGCCAGCAGCTTAGTAGCAGGGGGCACGGGCGAGCAGTACTTC

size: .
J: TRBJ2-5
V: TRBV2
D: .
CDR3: CASSEGFQETQYF
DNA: TGTGCCAGCAGCGAAGGGTTTCAAGAGACCCAGTACTTC

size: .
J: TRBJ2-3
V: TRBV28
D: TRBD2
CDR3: CASSSGTSGIDTQYF
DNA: TGTGCCAGCAGTTCCGGGACTAGCGGAATAGATACGCAGTATTTT

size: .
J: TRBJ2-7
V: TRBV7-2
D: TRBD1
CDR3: CASSLLSGGDEQYF
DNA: TGTGCCAGCAGCTTACTATCAGGGGGCGACGAGCAGTACTTC

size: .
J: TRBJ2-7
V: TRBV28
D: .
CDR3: CASSLTDRAAYEQYF
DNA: TGTGCCAGCAGCCTTACGGACAGAGCTGCCTACGAGCAGTACTTC

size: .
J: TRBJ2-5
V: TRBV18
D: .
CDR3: CASSPPVIWGLQETQYF
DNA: TGTGCCAGCTCACCACCGGTGATATGGGGCCTCCAAGAGACCCAGTACTTC

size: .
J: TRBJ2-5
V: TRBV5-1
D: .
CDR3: CASSLSSGPQETQYF
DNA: TGCGCCAGCAGCTTGAGTAGCGGACCACAAGAGACCCAGTACTTC

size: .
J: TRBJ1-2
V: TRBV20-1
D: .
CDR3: CSVIKEGGYTF
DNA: TGCAGTGTAATCAAAGAGGGTGGCTACACCTTC

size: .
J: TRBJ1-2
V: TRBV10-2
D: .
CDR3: CASSAFEVQGGFGYTF
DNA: TGCGCCAGCAGCGCTTTCGAGGTACAGGGCGGCTTTGGCTACACCTTC

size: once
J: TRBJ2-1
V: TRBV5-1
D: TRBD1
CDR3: CASSLWTGSYNEQFF
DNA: TGCGCCAGCAGCTTGTGGACAGGGAGCTACAATGAGCAGTTCTTC

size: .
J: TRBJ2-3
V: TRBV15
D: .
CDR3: CATSRSQYRSSDTQYF
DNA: TGTGCCACCAGCCGATCCCAGTATAGAAGCTCAGATACGCAGTATTTT

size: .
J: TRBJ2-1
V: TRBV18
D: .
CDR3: CASSPGGELVGSYNEQFF
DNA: TGTGCCAGCTCACCAGGTGGTGAGCTAGTCGGCTCCTACAATGAGCAGTTCTTC

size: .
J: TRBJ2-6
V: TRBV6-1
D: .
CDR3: CASRESGANVLTF
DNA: TGTGCCAGCAGGGAATCTGGGGCCAACGTCCTGACTTTC

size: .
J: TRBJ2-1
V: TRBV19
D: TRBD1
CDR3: CASSARQGPYNEQFF
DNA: TGTGCCAGTAGTGCCCGACAGGGCCCCTACAATGAGCAGTTCTTC

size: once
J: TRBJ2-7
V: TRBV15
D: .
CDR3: CATSSATGPYEQYF
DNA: TGTGCCACCAGCAGCGCAACAGGGCCCTACGAGCAGTACTTC

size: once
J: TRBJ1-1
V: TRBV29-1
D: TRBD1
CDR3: CSGGTGSYTEAFF
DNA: TGCAGCGGAGGGACAGGCTCGTACACTGAAGCTTTCTTT

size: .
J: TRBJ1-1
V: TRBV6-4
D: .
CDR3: CASSDSGGNTEAFF
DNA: TGTGCCAGCAGTGACTCCGGAGGCAACACTGAAGCTTTCTTT

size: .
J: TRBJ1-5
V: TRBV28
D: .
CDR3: CASTHDIYSNQPQHF
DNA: TGTGCCAGCACCCACGATATTTATAGCAATCAGCCCCAGCATTTT

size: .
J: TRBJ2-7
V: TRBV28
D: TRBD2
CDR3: CASKGLAGATYEQYF
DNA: TGTGCCAGCAAGGGACTAGCGGGAGCCACCTACGAGCAGTACTTC

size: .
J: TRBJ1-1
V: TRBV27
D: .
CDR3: CASSLGAGGGPNTEAFF
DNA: TGTGCCAGCAGTTTAGGAGCGGGAGGGGGGCCGAACACTGAAGCTTTCTTT

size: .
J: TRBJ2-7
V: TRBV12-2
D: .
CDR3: CASRLRPLFADEQYF
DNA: TGTGCAAGTCGCTTACGGCCTCTCTTCGCCGACGAGCAGTACTTC

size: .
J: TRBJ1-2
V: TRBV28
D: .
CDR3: CASSFAGTEYGYTF
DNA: TGTGCCAGCAGTTTCGCCGGGACCGAGTATGGCTACACCTTC

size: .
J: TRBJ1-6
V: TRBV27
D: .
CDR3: CASSARQYNSPLHF
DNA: TGTGCCAGCAGTGCCCGACAGTATAATTCACCCCTCCACTTT

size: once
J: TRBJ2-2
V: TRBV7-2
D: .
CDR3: CASSLVLLLSPHGELFF
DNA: TGTGCCAGCAGCTTAGTACTACTCCTAAGCCCCCACGGGGAGCTGTTTTTT

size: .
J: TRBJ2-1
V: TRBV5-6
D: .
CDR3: CASSGRGDWNEQFF
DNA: TGTGCCAGCAGCGGTAGAGGGGATTGGAATGAGCAGTTCTTC

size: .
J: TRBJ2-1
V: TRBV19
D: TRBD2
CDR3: CASMELAGGYNEQFF
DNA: TGTGCCAGTATGGAACTAGCGGGAGGGTACAATGAGCAGTTCTTC

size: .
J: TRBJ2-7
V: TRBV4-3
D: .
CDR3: CASSQAARGTYEQYF
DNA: TGCGCCAGCAGCCAAGCCGCCCGGGGCACCTACGAGCAGTACTTC

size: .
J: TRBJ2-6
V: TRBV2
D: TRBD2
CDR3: CASSDGVAGTSGANVLTF
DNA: TGTGCCAGCAGTGATGGAGTAGCGGGGACCTCTGGGGCCAACGTCCTGACTTTC

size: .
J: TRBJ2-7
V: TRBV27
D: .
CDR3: CASSLGGPSYEQYF
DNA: TGTGCCAGCAGTTTGGGGGGACCCTCCTACGAGCAGTACTTC

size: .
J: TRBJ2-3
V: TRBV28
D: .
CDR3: CASSLRDTDTQYF
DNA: TGTGCCAGCAGTTTAAGGGACACAGATACGCAGTATTTT

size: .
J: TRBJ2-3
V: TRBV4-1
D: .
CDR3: CASSQGTGQDTQYF
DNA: TGCGCCAGCAGCCAAGGAACAGGACAAGATACGCAGTATTTT

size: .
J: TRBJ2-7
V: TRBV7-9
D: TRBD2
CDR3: CASSLAPGTSSEQYF
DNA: TGTGCCAGCAGCTTAGCCCCCGGGACTAGTAGCGAGCAGTACTTC

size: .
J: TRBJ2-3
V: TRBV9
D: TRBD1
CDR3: CASSTTGEDTQYF
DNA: TGTGCCAGCAGCACCACAGGGGAAGATACGCAGTATTTT

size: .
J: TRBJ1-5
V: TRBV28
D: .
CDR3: CASSFWEGNQPQHF
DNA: TGTGCCAGCAGTTTTTGGGAGGGGAATCAGCCCCAGCATTTT

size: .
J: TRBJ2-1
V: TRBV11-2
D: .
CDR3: CASRQILNEQFF
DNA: TGTGCCAGCAGACAAATACTTAATGAGCAGTTCTTC

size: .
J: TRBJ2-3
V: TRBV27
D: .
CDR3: CVSSGPSRGAQYF
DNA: TGTGTCAGCAGTGGACCCAGTAGGGGCGCGCAGTATTTT

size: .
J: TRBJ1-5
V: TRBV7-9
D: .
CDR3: CASSLSSGNQPQHF
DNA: TGTGCCAGCAGCTTATCTTCAGGCAATCAGCCCCAGCATTTT

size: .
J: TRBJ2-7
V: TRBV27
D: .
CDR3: CASSFQGGSYEQYF
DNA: TGTGCCAGCAGTTTCCAGGGTGGCTCCTACGAGCAGTACTTC

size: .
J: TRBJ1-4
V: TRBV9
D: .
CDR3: CASSVGGRDSDKLFF
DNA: TGTGCCAGCAGCGTAGGAGGGAGGGATTCTGACAAACTGTTTTTT

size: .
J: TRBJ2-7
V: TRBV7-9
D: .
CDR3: CASSSRRQGLSSYEQYF
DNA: TGTGCCAGCAGCTCACGTAGACAGGGACTAAGCTCCTACGAGCAGTACTTC

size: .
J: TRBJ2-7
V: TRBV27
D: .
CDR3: CASSTGDVYEQYF
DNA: TGTGCCAGCAGTACGGGGGACGTCTACGAGCAGTACTTC

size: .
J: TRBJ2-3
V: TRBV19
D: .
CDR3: CASSPQHPPITQYF
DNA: TGTGCCAGTAGTCCCCAGCACCCCCCTATTACGCAGTATTTT

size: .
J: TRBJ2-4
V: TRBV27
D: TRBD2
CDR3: CASSLDAGGENIQYF
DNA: TGTGCCAGCAGTTTAGACGCGGGGGGAGAAAACATTCAGTACTTC

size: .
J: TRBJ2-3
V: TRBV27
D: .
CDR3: CASSPNEGSTDTQYF
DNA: TGTGCCAGCAGTCCAAACGAGGGTTCCACAGATACGCAGTATTTT

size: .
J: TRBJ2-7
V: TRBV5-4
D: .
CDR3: CASSLESAHEQYF
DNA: TGTGCCAGCAGCTTGGAAAGCGCCCACGAGCAGTACTTC

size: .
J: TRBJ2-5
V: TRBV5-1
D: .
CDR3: CASSFTDLQETQYF
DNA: TGCGCCAGCAGCTTCACGGACCTCCAAGAGACCCAGTACTTC

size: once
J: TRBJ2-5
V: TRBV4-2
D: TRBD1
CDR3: CASSQAPTGGAETQYF
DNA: TGTGCCAGCAGCCAAGCCCCGACAGGGGGCGCAGAGACCCAGTACTTC

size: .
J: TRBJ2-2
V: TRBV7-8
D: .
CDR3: CASIGAGELFF
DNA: TGTGCCAGCATAGGGGCCGGGGAGCTGTTTTTT

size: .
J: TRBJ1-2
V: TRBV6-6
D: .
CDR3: CASSSRQDYGYTF
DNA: TGTGCCAGCAGTTCCAGACAGGACTATGGCTACACCTTC

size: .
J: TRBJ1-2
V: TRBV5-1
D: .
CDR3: CASSVEAGIPSNYGYTF
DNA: TGCGCCAGCAGTGTGGAAGCGGGGATACCGTCTAACTATGGCTACACCTTC

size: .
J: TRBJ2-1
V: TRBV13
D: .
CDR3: CASSLSGNEQFF
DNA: TGTGCCAGCAGCTTATCTGGCAATGAGCAGTTCTTC

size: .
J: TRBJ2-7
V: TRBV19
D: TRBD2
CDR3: CASSNWEGKGYEQYF
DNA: TGTGCCAGTAGTAACTGGGAGGGGAAGGGCTACGAGCAGTACTTC

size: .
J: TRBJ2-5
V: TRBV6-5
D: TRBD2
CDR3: CASSFPSGSPQETQYF
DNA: TGTGCCAGCAGTTTTCCTAGCGGGTCCCCCCAAGAGACCCAGTACTTC

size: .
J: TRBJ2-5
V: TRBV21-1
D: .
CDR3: CASSKGQGGETQYF
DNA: TGTGCCAGCAGCAAAGGGCAGGGGGGGGAGACCCAGTACTTC

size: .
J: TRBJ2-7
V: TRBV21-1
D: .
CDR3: CASSKETSGRAGREQYF
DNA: TGTGCCAGCAGCAAAGAAACTAGCGGGAGGGCTGGTAGAGAGCAGTACTTC

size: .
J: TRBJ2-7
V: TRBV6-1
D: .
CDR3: CASSETETYEQYF
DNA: TGTGCCAGCAGTGAGACAGAAACCTACGAGCAGTACTTC

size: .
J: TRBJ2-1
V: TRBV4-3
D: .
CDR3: CASSQDIATHEQFF
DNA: TGCGCCAGCAGCCAAGATATAGCCACGCATGAGCAGTTCTTC

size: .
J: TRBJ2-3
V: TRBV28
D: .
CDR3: CASSSGRGTQYF
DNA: TGTGCCAGCAGCTCCGGTCGAGGCACGCAGTATTTT

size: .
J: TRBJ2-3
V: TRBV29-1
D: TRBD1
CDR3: CSVEGQISTDTQYF
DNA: TGCAGCGTTGAGGGACAGATAAGCACAGATACGCAGTATTTT

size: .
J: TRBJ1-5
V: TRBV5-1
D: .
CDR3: CASSSGWGANQPQHF
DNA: TGCGCCAGCAGCTCCGGTTGGGGGGCCAATCAGCCCCAGCATTTT